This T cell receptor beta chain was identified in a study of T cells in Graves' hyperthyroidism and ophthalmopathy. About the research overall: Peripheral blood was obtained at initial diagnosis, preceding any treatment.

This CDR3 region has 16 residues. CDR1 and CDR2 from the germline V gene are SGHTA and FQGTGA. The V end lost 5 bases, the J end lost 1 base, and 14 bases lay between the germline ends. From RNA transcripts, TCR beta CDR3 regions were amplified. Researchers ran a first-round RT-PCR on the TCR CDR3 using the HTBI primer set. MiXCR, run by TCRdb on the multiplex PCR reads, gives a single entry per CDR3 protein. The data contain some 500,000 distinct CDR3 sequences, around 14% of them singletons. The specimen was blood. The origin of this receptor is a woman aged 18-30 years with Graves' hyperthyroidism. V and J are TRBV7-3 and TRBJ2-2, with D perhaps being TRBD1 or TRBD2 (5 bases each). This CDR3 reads CASSPGGQGNTGELFF. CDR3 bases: TGTGCCAGCAGCCCCGGCGGGCAGGGGAACACCGGGGAGCTGTTTTTT.